The 25 T cell receptor beta chains reported below all come from one sample, sequenced in a study of blood T cell repertoires in COVID-19. Some clones are missing from TCRdb's copy, which holds only in-frame ones; the method was immunoSEQ multiplex PCR. The top ten clones hold under 10% of a sample with 65,000 to 100,000 clones, approximately 90% of them seen once. Sequencing was done on a sample of peripheral blood. Source of these receptors: a middle-aged man with acute or convalescent COVID-19.

V gene TRBV3-1 (or the pseudogene TRBV3-2) combines with J gene TRBJ1-3; a weak D match, TRBD1 (5 bases). Germline CDR1 LGHDT, CDR2 YNNKEL (reference sequence). The CDR3 length is 13 residues. Trimming took off 4 bases at V and 6 bases at J, with 10 bases between the two ends. For the CDR3, the DNA is TGTGCCAGCAGCCTAATGGGGCCAAACACCATATATTTT. Its translation is CASSLMGPNTIYF.

The V and J genes are TRBV3-1 (or the pseudogene TRBV3-2) and TRBJ1-1; D may be TRBD1 (6 bases). Germline V gene sequence: CDR1 LGHDT, CDR2 YNNKEL (reference sequence). The CDR3 loop spans 15 amino acids. V lost 4 bases and J lost 2, with 14 bases in between. In DNA form, the CDR3 reads TGTGCCAGCAGCCTGCACGACAGGCCCAACACTGAAGCTTTCTTT. It yields the protein CASSLHDRPNTEAFF.

The rearrangement links TRBV7-9 to TRBJ2-2; 13 bases agree with TRBD2. CDR1 and CDR2 from the germline V gene are SEHNR and FQNEAQ (reference sequence). Trimming at V came to 2 bases and at J to 4 bases, leaving 7 bases not matched to a gene. The CDR3 loop spans 18 amino acids. The CDR3 here is CASSLFIGLAGVTGELFF. The CDR3 DNA reads TGTGCCAGCAGCTTATTCATAGGACTAGCGGGGGTCACCGGGGAGCTGTTTTTT.

The gene calls are TRBV27 and TRBJ1-5, with 7 bases identical to TRBD1. The germline V gene encodes CDR1 MNHEY and CDR2 SMNVEV (reference sequence). The CDR3 length is 16 residues. Trimming took 5 bases from V and 6 from J; bases not matched to a gene: 13. In DNA form, the CDR3 reads TGTGCCAGCAGTATCGAGGGGGCGAGGTCCCTTCAGCCCCAGCATTTT. Translation: CASSIEGARSLQPQHF.

This chain uses TRBV5-1 with TRBJ2-5; 10 nucleotides match TRBD2. The V segment lost 6 bases and the J segment 4 bases; nucleotides outside the gene matches: 6. This CDR3 comprises 14 residues. The germline gives CDR1 SGHRS, CDR2 YFSETQ. The CDR3 loop reads CASTSGGPLETQYF. DNA for the CDR3: TGCGCCAGCACTAGCGGGGGCCCTTTAGAGACCCAGTACTTC.

The V gene is TRBV27, the J gene TRBJ2-5; TRBD1 might be the D (7 bases). Germline assignment: CDR1 MNHEY and CDR2 SMNVEV (reference sequence). V gave up 4 bases and J gave up 7 bases, with 19 bases separating them. The CDR3 spans 15 residues. The DNA for the CDR3 is TGTGCCAGCAGTTCGGGACAGACCCACGGGGGGACCCAGTACTTC. Translating it yields CASSSGQTHGGTQYF.

The CDR3 coding sequence is TGTGCCAGTAGTTTGGACAGCTCTTATCAGCCCCAGCATTTT. It codes for CASSLDSSYQPQHF. J is TRBJ1-5 and V is TRBV19, with D perhaps TRBD1 (6 bases). The V end lost 5 bases, the J end lost 5 bases, and 13 bases lay between the germline ends. The CDR3 loop spans 14 amino acids. Germline CDR1 is LNHDA and CDR2 is SQIVND (reference sequence).

The chain recombines TRBV7-2 with TRBJ2-7; TRBD2 aligns across 14 bases. There are 19 residues in the CDR3. Trimming took 5 bases from V and 2 from J; bases not matched to a gene: 14. Germline values: CDR1 SGHTA, CDR2 FQGNSA. In DNA, the CDR3 is TGTGCCAGCAGCCTCTCGGCGACTAGCGGGGGGGCCGTAGCCTACGAGCAGTACTTC. Protein: CASSLSATSGGAVAYEQYF.

The chain joins TRBV9 to TRBJ1-4; 9 nucleotides match TRBD1. CDR1 is SGDLS, CDR2 YYNGEE, per germline. Trimming at V came to 3 bases and at J to 7 bases, leaving 7 bases not matched to a gene. The CDR3 spans 15 residues. The CDR3 protein is CASSGSQGAGEKLFF. CDR3 coding DNA: TGTGCCAGCAGCGGGTCACAGGGGGCTGGTGAAAAACTGTTTTTT.

The table lists this clone with a few counts. The chain recombines TRBV30 with TRBJ1-3; D is perhaps TRBD1 (6 bases). This CDR3 contains 15 residues. V was shortened by 1 base and J by 4 bases, with 14 bases between the two germline ends. Looked up from germline, CDR1 is GTSNPN and CDR2 is SVGIG (reference sequence). The CDR3 protein is CAWSATGLAGNTIYF. The CDR3, as DNA: TGTGCCTGGAGTGCGACAGGTTTAGCCGGAAACACCATATATTTT.

The chain joins TRBV19 to TRBJ1-2; D is undetermined. Trimming stripped 10 bases from V and 1 base from J, with 13 bases between. CDR3 length: 13 residues. Germline loops: CDR1 LNHDA, CDR2 SQIVND (reference sequence). The CDR3 DNA sequence: TGTGCCACCACAGCGGACGTTAACTATGGCTACACCTTC. This gives the protein CATTADVNYGYTF.

This chain uses TRBV6-5 with TRBJ2-3, with 7 bases aligning to TRBD1. Germline loops: CDR1 MNHEY, CDR2 SVGAGI. The CDR3 runs 15 residues. Germline trimming cut 4 bases from V and 3 bases from J; bases unmatched to any gene: 7. The CDR3 nucleotides are TGTGCCAGCAGTTCTCGACAGGGTTGGACAGATACGCAGTATTTT. Protein: CASSSRQGWTDTQYF.

The rearrangement uses TRBV19 and TRBJ1-5; D uncertain. There are 14 residues in the CDR3. Trimming pared 7 bases from V and 3 bases from J, leaving 13 bases between. Per germline, CDR1 LNHDA and CDR2 SQIVND (reference sequence). The CDR3 here is CASKRGRDNQPQHF. In nucleotides, the CDR3 is TGTGCCAGTAAGAGAGGGAGGGACAATCAGCCCCAGCATTTT. Full variable domain (remainder filled in from reference TRBV19 and TRBJ1-5): DGGITQSPKYLFRKEGQNVTLSCEQNLNHDAMYWYRQDPGQGLRLIYYSQIVNDFQKGDIAEGYSVSREKKESFPLTVTSAQKNPTAFYLCASKRGRDNQPQHFGDGTRLSIL.

V is TRBV12-3 or TRBV12-4 and J is TRBJ1-2; D is ambiguous. The CDR3 contains 13 residues. V was pared by 3 bases and J by 4 bases, with 9 bases between. The CDR3 DNA follows: TGTGCCAGCAGTTTGCTATCTGGCTATGGCTACACCTTC. Translation gives CASSLLSGYGYTF.

This chain links TRBV6-1 with TRBJ1-3; D possibly corresponds to TRBD1 (6 bases). Per germline, CDR1 MNHNS and CDR2 SASEGT. The CDR3 has 15 amino acids. V was shortened by 2 bases and J by 0 bases, with 8 bases between the two germline ends. CDR3 amino acids: CASSEIQGSGNTIYF. As DNA, the CDR3 is TGTGCCAGCAGTGAAATACAGGGCTCTGGAAACACCATATATTTT.

This chain uses TRBV5-6 with TRBJ1-3; 8 bases fit TRBD1. V lost 4 bases to trimming and J lost 3 bases; unmatched junction nucleotides: 12. The CDR3 spans 17 residues. Germline V lookup: CDR1 SGHDT, CDR2 YYEEEE. Here the CDR3 reads CASSGGQGLSYGNTIYF. CDR3 DNA: TGTGCCAGCAGCGGCGGACAGGGTCTATCATATGGAAACACCATATATTTT.

The chain links TRBV5-4 to TRBJ1-3; D gene ambiguous. The length of the CDR3 is 15 residues. Germline CDR1 is SGHNT and CDR2 is YYREEE (reference sequence). The V end was cut by 0 bases, the J end by 0 bases, with 7 bases between. CDR3 amino acids: CASSLGLNSGNTIYF. As DNA, the CDR3 is TGTGCCAGCAGCTTGGGACTCAACTCTGGAAACACCATATATTTT.

The chain links TRBV15 to TRBJ2-5, with 10 bases fitting TRBD1. The CDR3 runs to 15 residues. Trimming at V came to 1 base and at J to 4 bases, leaving 3 bases not matched to a gene. Germline V gene data show CDR1 as LNHNV and CDR2 as YYDKDF (reference sequence). CDR3 protein: CATSRGTGGGETQYF. CDR3 DNA sequence: TGTGCCACCAGCAGAGGGACAGGGGGGGGAGAGACCCAGTACTTC.

J is TRBJ2-5 and V is TRBV4-1, with 7 bases that match TRBD1. The CDR3 is 14 residues long. Germline V gene lookup returns CDR1 MGHRA and CDR2 YSYEKL. Trimming cost V 1 base and J 2 bases; bases outside gene matches: 1. The CDR3 DNA follows: TGCGCCAGCAGCCAAGGGGGACAGCAAGAGACCCAGTACTTC. The encoded protein is CASSQGGQQETQYF.

The chain joins TRBV11-2 to TRBJ1-6; TRBD1 is a possible D gene (5 bases). The V end lost 5 bases, the J end lost 8 bases, and 16 bases lay between the germline ends. Germline CDR1 reads SGHAT; CDR2 reads FQNNGV. This CDR3 has 15 amino acids. The CDR3, as DNA: TGTGCCAGCAGCCCTCGGCAGGGTGGCGATTCACCCCTCCACTTT. This gives the protein CASSPRQGGDSPLHF.

The genes are TRBV7-2 and TRBJ2-2, with 8 bases identical to TRBD2. The V and J ends lost 5 bases and 6 bases, in that order; junction bases with no gene match: 5. The germline V gene has CDR1 SGHTA and CDR2 FQGNSA. The CDR3 has 14 amino acids. Here the CDR3 reads CASSLETSAGELFF. Written as DNA, the CDR3 is TGTGCCAGCAGCCTAGAGACTAGCGCCGGGGAGCTGTTTTTT.

This rearrangement joins TRBV24-1 to TRBJ2-2; D is perhaps TRBD2 (7 bases). Germline assignment: CDR1 KGHDR and CDR2 SFDVKD. V lost 3 bases, J lost 7 bases, and 14 bases lay in between. The CDR3 contains 15 residues. The DNA of the CDR3 is TGTGCCACCAGTGATGGGGGGGGCGTTGGCGGGGAGCTGTTTTTT. It specifies CATSDGGGVGGELFF.

The chain employs TRBV2 and TRBJ2-7, with a possible D match to TRBD2 (5 bases). The CDR3 is made up of 12 amino acids. With 6 bases removed from V and 5 bases from J, the gap between germline ends came to 11 bases. Germline values: CDR1 SNHLY, CDR2 FYNNEI. The CDR3 sequence is CASRSVRDEQYF. CDR3 nucleotides: TGTGCCAGCAGGTCGGTGAGGGACGAGCAGTACTTC.

The chain recombines TRBV7-2 with TRBJ2-5; a possible D gene is TRBD1 (7 bases). Germline CDR1 and CDR2: SGHTA and FQGNSA. V lost 0 bases to trimming and J lost 3 bases, with 14 bases between them. The CDR3 length is 16 residues. CDR3 residues: CASSLAGQGGKETQYF. CDR3 nucleotide sequence: TGTGCCAGCAGCTTAGCGGGGCAGGGGGGAAAAGAGACCCAGTACTTC.

The chain links TRBV10-3 to TRBJ1-6; TRBD1 aligns across 8 bases. This CDR3 comprises 15 residues. The V segment lost 10 bases and the J segment 6 bases; nucleotides outside the gene matches: 11. Germline V gene lookup returns CDR1 ENHRY and CDR2 SYGVKD. The CDR3 spells CASRSGDRGNSPLHF. DNA of the CDR3: TGTGCCAGCCGCTCCGGAGACAGGGGTAATTCACCCCTCCACTTT.